These 26 T cell receptor beta chains share one sample of origin, sequenced in a study of regulatory T cells in long-lasting Graves disease. As for time point: persistent/refractory GD, antithyroid drugs over 5 years with positive TRAb. PBMC RNA was the source of the TCR library. Building the TCR beta libraries relied on iRepertoire HTBI primers, and CDR3 regions underwent Arm-PCR. Each CDR3 protein gets one entry after TCRdb re-called the multiplex PCR reads with MiXCR. The table shows approximately 380,000 distinct CDR3 sequences, with around 21% occurring only once. Here the sequenced sample was peripheral blood mononuclear cells (PBMCs), taken when the disease was refractory, from a patient treated with antithyroid drugs. These receptors were taken from a female donor with Graves disease.

Ten or more counts support this clonotype. The DNA of the CDR3 is TGTGCCAGCAGCTTCGGTGGGAGGAGCGAGCAGTACTTC. The encoded protein is CASSFGGRSEQYF. J is TRBJ2-7 and V is TRBV11-2, with a possible D match to TRBD2 (6 bases). The length of the CDR3 is 13 residues. Trimming took off 3 bases at V and 6 bases at J, with 12 bases between the two ends. CDR1 SGHAT and CDR2 FQNNGV come from the germline V gene.

The chain links TRBV7-8 to TRBJ2-2, with 8 bases that match TRBD2. This CDR3 is built from 17 residues. V lost 5 bases to trimming and J lost 4 bases; unmatched junction nucleotides: 12. CDR1 is SGHVS, CDR2 FQNEAQ, per germline. The CDR3 sequence: CASSQDRSGTITGELFF. The CDR3 coding sequence is TGTGCCAGCAGCCAAGATCGTAGCGGGACGATCACCGGGGAGCTGTTTTTT.

Many counts were recorded for this clonotype. This chain connects TRBV7-9 to TRBJ2-7; 9 nucleotides match TRBD1. With V trimmed by 5 bases and J by 3 bases, 5 bases remained unmatched. Germline CDR1 is SEHNR and CDR2 is FQNEAQ (reference sequence). The CDR3 loop spans 14 amino acids. The CDR3 bases are TGTGCCAGCAGCCCCGTGGGACAGGGCTACGAGCAGTACTTC. Amino acid sequence: CASSPVGQGYEQYF.

This clonotype was counted many times. The chain uses TRBV2 and TRBJ2-2; 8 positions match TRBD1. The CDR3 extends over 14 amino acids. The germline CDR1 and CDR2 sequences are SNHLY and FYNNEI. Trimming removed 6 bases from V and 4 bases from J; junction bases left unmatched: 4. CDR3 sequence reads: CASRGQVSTGELFF. The CDR3, as DNA: TGTGCCAGCAGGGGACAGGTCAGCACCGGGGAGCTGTTTTTT.

This clonotype has just a few counts. This rearrangement joins TRBV6-1 to TRBJ1-5; no reliable D call. V dropped 8 bases and J dropped 4 bases, with 12 bases sitting between them. CDR3 size: 13 residues. The germline CDR1 and CDR2 sequences are MNHNS and SASEGT. The CDR3, as DNA: TGTGCCAGCGGCGTTGGCGGGAATCAGCCCCAGCATTTT. Its protein is CASGVGGNQPQHF.

J is TRBJ2-1 and V is TRBV11-2; 9 positions agree with TRBD1. V shed 4 bases and J 8 bases; nucleotides not matched to a gene: 9. From germline, CDR1 is SGHAT and CDR2 FQNNGV. The CDR3 is 15 amino acids. The CDR3 DNA follows: TGTGCCAGCAGCTACCACAGGGGGCCAAGAGATGAGCAGTTCTTC. It is translated as CASSYHRGPRDEQFF.

The sample holds a few counts of this clonotype. The chain recombines TRBV5-6 with TRBJ2-5, with D uncertain. The J call is doubtful: the DNA matches TRBJ2-7 better. Germline V gene sequence: CDR1 SGHDT, CDR2 YYEEEE. The CDR3 is made up of 12 amino acids. The CDR3 sequence is CASSYMRYEQYF. CDR3 coding DNA: TGTGCCAGCAGCTACATGCGTTACGAGCAGTACTTC.

This clonotype turned up a few times. The rearrangement links TRBV20-1 to TRBJ1-1, with TRBD1 identical over 8 bases. The trim removed 5 bases at V and 1 base at J, leaving 9 bases unmatched. The V gene's germline CDR1 is DFQATT and CDR2 SNEGSKA (reference sequence). The CDR3 is made up of 15 amino acids. CDR3 sequence reads: CSARRPDRGNTEAFF. The DNA for the CDR3 is TGCAGTGCTCGACGTCCTGACAGGGGGAACACTGAAGCTTTCTTT.

The J gene is TRBJ2-2, the V gene TRBV5-1; 9 bases line up with TRBD2. This CDR3 contains 15 residues. V trimming: 4 bases; J trimming: 1 base; junction bases outside the gene matches: 2. Per the germline V gene, CDR1 is SGHRS and CDR2 is YFSETQ. CDR3: CASSKTSGNTGELFF. CDR3 in DNA: TGCGCCAGCAGCAAGACTAGCGGGAACACCGGGGAGCTGTTTTTT. The full variable domain, completed using reference TRBV5-1 and TRBJ2-2, is KAGVTQTPRYLIKTRGQQVTLSCSPISGHRSVSWYQQTPGQGLQFLFEYFSETQRNKGNFPGRFSGRQFSNSRSEMNVSTLELGDSALYLCASSKTSGNTGELFFGEGSRLTVL.

This chain joins TRBV6-1 and TRBJ2-7; 9 bases fit TRBD2. The germline V gene encodes CDR1 MNHNS and CDR2 SASEGT. J lost 3 bases, V lost 8 bases, and 8 bases had no gene match. This CDR3 has 14 amino acids. In DNA, the CDR3 is TGTGCCAGCCAAGGGGCGGGGGGGAGCTACGAGCAGTACTTC. This gives the protein CASQGAGGSYEQYF.

This clonotype turned up a few times. This may arise from a read error, as a much more abundant clone is one base away. This rearrangement joins TRBV27 to TRBJ2-7; possible D gene TRBD2, 5 bases. In germline, CDR1 is MNHEY, CDR2 SMNVEV (reference sequence). The length of the CDR3 is 15 residues. This chain's CDR3 is CAGRPLASGTYEQYF. The CDR3 coding sequence is TGTGCCGGCAGACCCCTAGCCTCAGGAACCTACGAGCAGTACTTC.

The J gene is TRBJ2-3, the V gene TRBV7-2; 9 positions agree with TRBD2. The germline CDR1 and CDR2 sequences are SGHTA and FQGNSA. V trimming: 1 base; J trimming: 1 base; junction bases outside the gene matches: 3. The CDR3 covers 16 residues. The CDR3 loop reads CASSLDAGGRTDTQYF. DNA of the CDR3: TGTGCCAGCAGCTTAGACGCGGGAGGGCGCACAGATACGCAGTATTTT.

This clonotype has more than one count but fewer than ten. The chain links TRBV10-1 to TRBJ2-7; D might be TRBD1 or TRBD2, each matching 7 bases. The ends were cut back, 2 bases at V and 2 bases at J, with 13 bases in the middle. Germline assignment: CDR1 WNHNN and CDR2 SYGVQD (reference sequence). CDR3 length equals 15 residues. CDR3 sequence reads: CASSEVAGGAYEQYF. CDR3 in DNA: TGCGCCAGCAGTGAGGTGGCAGGGGGGGCCTACGAGCAGTACTTC.

V usage is TRBV20-1 and J usage is TRBJ2-7, with TRBD2 identical over 12 bases. V shed 6 bases and J 5 bases; nucleotides not matched to a gene: 11. The germline V gene encodes CDR1 DFQATT and CDR2 SNEGSKA (reference sequence). This CDR3 region has 15 residues. CDR3 region: CSAVELAGGTHEQYF. CDR3 DNA sequence: TGCAGTGCAGTAGAGCTAGCGGGAGGGACCCACGAGCAGTACTTC.

This clonotype was picked up many times. At one of its ends the junction is not consistent with the germline gene, which may arise from a read error. V and J are TRBV2 and TRBJ2-4; TRBD2 agrees at 13 bases. This CDR3 contains 15 residues. Germline loops: CDR1 SNHLY, CDR2 FYNNEI. CDR3 residues: CASGGLAGAENIQYF. CDR3 bases: TGTGCCAGCGGTGGACTAGCGGGAGCCGAAAACATTCAGTACTTC.

The table lists this clonotype with a few counts. The J gene is TRBJ2-2, the V gene TRBV20-1; D is undetermined. Trimming stripped 3 bases from V and 2 bases from J, with 13 bases between. The CDR3 loop spans 15 amino acids. Per germline, CDR1 DFQATT and CDR2 SNEGSKA (reference sequence). The CDR3 region has the DNA TGCAGTGCTAGTCCGGCCAGAATTAACACCGGGGAGCTGTTTTTT. This codes for CSASPARINTGELFF.

This clonotype occurred many times. The CDR3 DNA is TGTGCCAGCTCTAGCGGGAGCCACGAGCAGTACTTC. Amino acid sequence: CASSSGSHEQYF. This rearrangement joins TRBV28 to TRBJ2-7, with TRBD2 matching over 10 bases. The CDR3 sequence is 12 residues long. CDR1 MDHEN and CDR2 SYDVKM come from the germline V gene. The V and J ends lost 8 bases and 5 bases, in that order; junction bases with no gene match: 3.

The chain has TRBV19 and TRBJ2-2, with D possibly being TRBD1 (6 bases). Trimming took 5 bases from V and 4 from J, leaving 11 bases between them. The CDR3 sequence is 14 residues long. CDR1 is LNHDA and CDR2 is SQIVND in the germline V gene (reference sequence). The DNA for the CDR3 is TGTGCCAGTAGTCCCAGGGGAACCACCGGGGAGCTGTTTTTT. Encoded protein: CASSPRGTTGELFF.

The V call is TRBV27, the J call TRBJ2-7, with a tentative D call TRBD2 (5 bases). The tail of the sequence fits TRBJ2-1 better, so the J call may be wrong. The CDR3 length is 13 residues. Germline CDR1 and CDR2: MNHEY and SMNVEV (reference sequence). CDR3 protein: CASSMAGHNEQFF. The DNA for the CDR3 is TGTGCCAGCAGTATGGCGGGCCACAATGAGCAGTTCTTC.

The chain uses TRBV4-2 and TRBJ1-4; D is uncertain. V was pared by 4 bases and J by 8 bases, with 14 bases between. CDR1 and CDR2 from the germline V gene are LGHNA and YNFKEQ. CDR3 length: 14 amino acids. CDR3 residues: CASSLTGDREKLFF. CDR3 in DNA: TGTGCCAGCAGCCTAACTGGGGATAGGGAAAAACTGTTTTTT.

The chain employs TRBV6-2 or TRBV6-3 and TRBJ2-7; 10 nucleotides line up with TRBD1. Trimming took 5 bases from V and 2 from J; bases not matched to a gene: 6. The CDR3 length is 15 residues. Germline V CDR1 and CDR2: MNHEY, SVGEGT. The chain's CDR3 is CASSGDRGHPYEQYF. CDR3 coding DNA: TGTGCCAGCAGTGGCGACAGGGGGCACCCCTACGAGCAGTACTTC.

This clonotype was observed at least ten times. The chain joins TRBV3-1 to TRBJ1-4; TRBD1 matches 11 bases. The CDR3 is made up of 15 amino acids. J lost 11 bases, V lost 4 bases, and 9 bases had no gene match. CDR1 is LGHDT and CDR2 is YNNKEL in the germline V gene (reference sequence). As DNA, the CDR3 is TGTGCCAGCAGCCCAGAAGGGACAGGGGGGCCTAAACTGTTTTTT. Translating gives CASSPEGTGGPKLFF. The full variable domain, with the rest looked up from reference TRBV3-1 and TRBJ1-4, is DTAVSQTPKYLVTQMGNDKSIKCEQNLGHDTMYWYKQDSKKFLKIMFSYNNKELIINETVPNRFSPKSPDKAHLNLHINSLELGDSAVYFCASSPEGTGGPKLFFGSGTQLSVL.

This clonotype was seen repeatedly, ten times or more. The chain recombines TRBV27 with TRBJ2-7; 7 bases map to TRBD2. Germline assignment: CDR1 MNHEY and CDR2 SMNVEV (reference sequence). Germline trimming cut 5 bases from V and 7 bases from J; bases unmatched to any gene: 17. The CDR3 is 16 residues long. CDR3 sequence (DNA): TGTGCCAGCAGTCCCCCGGCAGGCGGGGGTGCGGGAGAGCAGTACTTC. Its protein is CASSPPAGGGAGEQYF.

This clonotype was seen at least ten times. The chain recombines TRBV28 with TRBJ2-5, with a tentative D call TRBD2 (6 bases). CDR1 is MDHEN, CDR2 SYDVKM, per germline. The germline V and J ends were trimmed by 6 bases and 1 base, with 15 bases remaining between them. The CDR3 contains 15 residues. CDR3 residues: CASRLMGGPQETQYF. CDR3 nucleotides: TGTGCCAGCAGATTAATGGGGGGTCCCCAAGAGACCCAGTACTTC.

The table lists this clonotype with many counts. The CDR3 sequence: CASSWQGGQPQHF. Written as DNA, the CDR3 is TGTGCCAGCAGTTGGCAGGGCGGCCAGCCCCAGCATTTT. The rearrangement joins TRBV28 to TRBJ1-5; TRBD1 is a possible D gene (5 bases). The CDR3 sequence is 13 residues long. Trimming removed 4 bases from V and 7 bases from J, with 11 bases in between. Germline loops: CDR1 MDHEN, CDR2 SYDVKM.

This chain joins TRBV4-1 and TRBJ2-3; D not resolved. V was shortened by 0 bases and J by 0 bases, with 10 bases between the two germline ends. Germline CDR1 is MGHRA and CDR2 is YSYEKL. The CDR3 length is 16 residues. Written as DNA, the CDR3 is TGCGCCAGCAGCCAAGATCCTATAACTAGCACAGATACGCAGTATTTT. It translates to CASSQDPITSTDTQYF.